The rows below give T cell receptor beta chains drawn from one sample of a study of T cell repertoires in aging, cancer and after chemotherapy. MiXCR, applied by TCRdb to the multiplex PCR reads, yields one record per CDR3 protein. Altogether 9,500 to 12,000 distinct CDR3 sequences are present, roughly 40% being singletons, with the ten largest covering 8.2%. Sequenced material: blood. These receptors were collected from a human donor in good health. Both conserved end residues are part of each CDR3. D genes are given only for firm matches. A row's size may be missing; if present it is once, few, many or a size class.

D gene,V gene,clone size,J gene,CDR3 protein,CDR3 DNA
TRBD1,TRBV29-1,medium-sized,TRBJ2-1,CSVAGTGGYYNEQFF,TGCAGCGTGGCGGGGACAGGGGGATACTACAATGAGCAGTTCTTC
.,TRBV18,.,TRBJ2-6,CASRGSGANVLTF,TGTGCCAGCCGCGGCTCTGGGGCCAACGTCCTGACTTTC
.,TRBV19,medium-sized,TRBJ2-6,CASSSAAGSGANVLTF,TGTGCCAGTAGTTCGGCCGCGGGCTCTGGGGCCAACGTCCTGACTTTC
.,TRBV6-5,few,TRBJ1-4,CASSYRQGGEKLFF,TGTGCCAGCAGTTATCGGCAGGGTGGGGAAAAACTGTTTTTT
.,TRBV5-4,.,TRBJ2-3,CASSRGGAVTTDTQYF,TGTGCCAGCAGCAGGGGGGGGGCTGTCACCACAGATACGCAGTATTTT
.,TRBV19,.,TRBJ2-1,CASSIYNSRAYYNEQFF,TGTGCCAGTAGTATATACAATTCACGGGCCTACTACAATGAGCAGTTCTTC
.,TRBV5-4,.,TRBJ2-5,CATSDLATDQETQYF,TGTGCCACCAGTGATTTAGCGACAGATCAAGAGACCCAGTACTTC
TRBD1,TRBV19,medium-sized,TRBJ2-6,CASSIEGQPYSGANVLTF,TGTGCCAGTAGTATAGAGGGACAGCCTTACTCTGGGGCCAACGTCCTGACTTTC
.,TRBV6-2/TRBV6-3,.,TRBJ1-2,CASSYSRGGDGYTF,TGTGCCAGCAGTTACTCGAGAGGGGGTGATGGCTACACCTTC
TRBD2,TRBV12-3/TRBV12-4,.,TRBJ2-7,CASRPSGGEQYF,TGTGCCAGCAGGCCCTCGGGGGGCGAGCAGTACTTC
.,TRBV6-5,few,TRBJ1-2,CASSSGGRGYTF,TGTGCCAGCAGTAGCGGGGGAAGGGGCTACACCTTC
.,TRBV15,few,TRBJ2-1,CATSRDQPTNEQFF,TGTGCCACCAGCAGAGATCAGCCGACCAATGAGCAGTTCTTC
TRBD2,TRBV19,.,TRBJ2-1,CASRASGHYNEQFF,TGTGCCAGTAGGGCTAGCGGGCACTACAATGAGCAGTTCTTC
.,TRBV5-6,.,TRBJ2-5,CASSLVLAGETQYF,TGCGCCAGCAGCTTGGTCCTCGCGGGGGAGACCCAGTACTTC
.,TRBV6-5,few,TRBJ2-7,CATRELISYEQYF,TGTGCCACCCGGGAGCTCATTTCCTACGAGCAGTACTTC
.,TRBV6-5,.,TRBJ2-5,CASSAAGLETQYF,TGTGCCAGCAGTGCGGCAGGGTTGGAGACCCAGTACTTC
TRBD1,TRBV29-1,few,TRBJ1-2,CSAQLTGGEPGGYTF,TGCAGCGCCCAATTAACAGGGGGCGAGCCGGGGGGCTACACCTTC
.,TRBV29-1,medium-sized,TRBJ2-2,CSVYSDRTGELFF,TGCAGCGTTTACTCCGACCGGACCGGGGAGCTGTTTTTT
.,TRBV27,.,TRBJ2-1,CASSSDAIYNEQFF,TGCGCCAGCAGCTCTGACGCTATCTACAATGAGCAGTTCTTC
.,TRBV6-5,few,TRBJ1-6,CASRVKRGAGNSPLHF,TGTGCCAGCAGAGTGAAAAGGGGAGCGGGCAATTCACCCCTCCACTTT
.,TRBV6-5,few,TRBJ2-6,CASSYAGQSFSGANVLTF,TGTGCCAGCAGTTACGCGGGACAGAGCTTCTCTGGGGCCAACGTCCTGACTTTC
.,TRBV11-1,medium-sized,TRBJ2-3,CACSSREADTQYF,TGTGCCTGCTCTAGCAGGGAGGCAGATACGCAGTATTTT
TRBD2,TRBV19,medium-sized,TRBJ2-5,CASRAQSAGGETQYF,TGTGCCAGTAGGGCTCAAAGCGCGGGAGGAGAGACCCAGTACTTC
.,TRBV12-3/TRBV12-4,.,TRBJ2-1,CASQTSTLNEQFF,TGTGCCAGCCAAACTAGTACGTTGAATGAGCAGTTCTTC
TRBD1,TRBV6-5,.,TRBJ1-6,CASRPSGQGLSSPLHF,TGTGCCAGCAGACCCTCGGGACAGGGCCTTAGTTCACCCCTCCACTTT
.,TRBV29-1,medium-sized,TRBJ2-7,CSVEGLLVPDEQYF,TGCAGCGTTGAGGGGTTGTTAGTCCCCGACGAGCAGTACTTC
TRBD2,TRBV5-5,few,TRBJ2-1,CASKRAGADNEQFF,TGTGCCAGCAAGAGAGCGGGAGCAGACAATGAGCAGTTCTTC
TRBD1,TRBV6-1,few,TRBJ2-6,CASSPQGTGGSGANVLTF,TGTGCCAGCAGTCCCCAAGGGACAGGGGGCTCTGGGGCCAACGTCCTGACTTTC
.,TRBV27,.,TRBJ2-3,CASSSSVGLSTDTQYF,TGTGCCAGCAGTTCCAGTGTCGGCCTCAGCACAGATACGCAGTATTTT
.,TRBV6-6,.,TRBJ1-2,CASSRTASANYGYTF,TGTGCCAGCAGCAGGACTGCATCCGCTAACTATGGCTACACCTTC
TRBD2,TRBV6-2/TRBV6-3,.,TRBJ2-3,CASRTGGRAPHTDTQYF,TGTGCCAGCAGAACTGGGGGGAGGGCCCCCCACACAGATACGCAGTATTTT
.,TRBV6-1,.,TRBJ2-7,CASSVQGAESYEQYF,TGTGCCAGCAGTGTACAGGGTGCGGAATCCTACGAGCAGTACTTC
.,TRBV7-9,.,TRBJ1-1,CASSAKDREEAFF,TGTGCCAGCAGCGCTAAAGACAGAGAAGAAGCTTTCTTT
.,TRBV13,.,TRBJ1-1,CASSPSTYRRTDENTEAFF,TGTGCCAGCAGCCCTTCCACGTACCGCCGGACAGACGAGAACACTGAAGCTTTCTTT
TRBD1,TRBV12-3/TRBV12-4,few,TRBJ2-5,CASSRGQGLQETQYF,TGTGCCAGCAGCCGAGGACAGGGACTTCAAGAGACCCAGTACTTC
.,TRBV27,medium-sized,TRBJ2-7,CASSTRQVAYEQYF,TGTGCCAGCAGTACACGACAGGTAGCCTACGAGCAGTACTTC
.,TRBV24-1,few,TRBJ2-2,CATEGRQATGELFF,TGTGCCACCGAAGGGAGGCAGGCCACCGGGGAGCTGTTTTTT
.,TRBV7-9,few,TRBJ2-3,CASSLYSGATDTQYF,TGTGCCAGCAGCTTATATAGTGGGGCTACAGATACGCAGTATTTT
.,TRBV6-5,few,TRBJ1-4,CAYRKKGYFNEKLFF,TGTGCCTACAGGAAAAAGGGATACTTTAATGAAAAACTGTTTTTT
.,TRBV6-1,.,TRBJ1-5,CASGPVNQPQHF,TGTGCCAGCGGCCCCGTCAATCAGCCCCAGCATTTT
.,TRBV6-6,.,TRBJ2-2,CASSRDIGAGELFF,TGTGCCAGCTCCCGGGACATCGGGGCCGGGGAGCTGTTTTTT
.,TRBV19,.,TRBJ2-4,CASSIAGVAKNIQYF,TGTGCCAGTAGTATAGCGGGAGTGGCCAAAAACATTCAGTACTTC
.,TRBV6-5,few,TRBJ1-6,CASSFLEDNSPLHF,TGTGCCAGCAGTTTCTTAGAGGATAATTCACCCCTCCACTTT
.,TRBV6-2/TRBV6-3,few,TRBJ2-5,CASTLGTFRGETQYF,TGTGCCAGCACTCTAGGGACTTTCAGGGGTGAGACCCAGTACTTC
.,TRBV18,.,TRBJ1-2,CASSPDGLYGYTF,TGTGCCAGCTCTCCCGACGGACTCTATGGCTACACCTTC
.,TRBV5-4,.,TRBJ2-5,CASSLDEGHETQYF,TGTGCCAGCAGCTTGGACGAGGGCCACGAGACCCAGTACTTC